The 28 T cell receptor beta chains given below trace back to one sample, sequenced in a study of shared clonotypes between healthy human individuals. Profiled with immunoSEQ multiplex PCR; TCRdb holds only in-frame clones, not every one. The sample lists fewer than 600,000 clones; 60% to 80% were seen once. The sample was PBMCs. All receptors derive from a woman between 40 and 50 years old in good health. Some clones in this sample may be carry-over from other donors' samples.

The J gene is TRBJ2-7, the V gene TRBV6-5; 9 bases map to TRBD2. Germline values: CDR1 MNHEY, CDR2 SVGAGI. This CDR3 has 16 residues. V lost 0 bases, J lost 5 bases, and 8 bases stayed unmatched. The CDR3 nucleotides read TGTGCCAGCAGTTACTCAATCGCGGGAGGGCCTAACGAGCAGTACTTC. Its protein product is CASSYSIAGGPNEQYF.

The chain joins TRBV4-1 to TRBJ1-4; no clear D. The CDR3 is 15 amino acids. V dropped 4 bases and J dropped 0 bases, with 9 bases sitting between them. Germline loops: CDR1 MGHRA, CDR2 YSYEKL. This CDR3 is CASSLRRTTNEKLFF. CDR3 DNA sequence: TGCGCCAGCAGCCTTCGACGGACAACTAATGAAAAACTGTTTTTT.

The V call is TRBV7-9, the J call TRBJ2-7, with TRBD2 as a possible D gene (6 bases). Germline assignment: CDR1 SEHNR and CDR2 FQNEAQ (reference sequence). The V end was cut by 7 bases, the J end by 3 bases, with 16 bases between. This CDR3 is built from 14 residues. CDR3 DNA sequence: TGTGCCAGCAAAAATAGCGGAGGGAACTACGAGCAGTACTTC. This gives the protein CASKNSGGNYEQYF.

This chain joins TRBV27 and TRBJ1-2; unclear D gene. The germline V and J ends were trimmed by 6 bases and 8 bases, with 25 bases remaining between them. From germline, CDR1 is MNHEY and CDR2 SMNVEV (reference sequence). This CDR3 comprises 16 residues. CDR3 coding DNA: TGTGCCAGCAGGCCGATTGGGCTCAGTAGGGAGGGCGGCTACACCTTC. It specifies CASRPIGLSREGGYTF.

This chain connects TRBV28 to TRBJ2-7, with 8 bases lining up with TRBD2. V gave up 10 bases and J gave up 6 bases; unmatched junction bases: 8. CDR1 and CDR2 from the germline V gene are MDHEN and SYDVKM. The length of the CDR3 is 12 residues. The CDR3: CATGRAEIEQYF. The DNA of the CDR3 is TGTGCCACCGGGAGGGCGGAGATCGAGCAGTACTTC.

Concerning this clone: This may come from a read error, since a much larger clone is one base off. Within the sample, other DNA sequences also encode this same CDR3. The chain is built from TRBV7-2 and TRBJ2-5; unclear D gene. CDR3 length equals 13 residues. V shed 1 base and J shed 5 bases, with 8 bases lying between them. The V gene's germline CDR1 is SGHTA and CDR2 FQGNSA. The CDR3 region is CASSLVGSETQYF. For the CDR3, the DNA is TGTGCCAGCAGCTTAGTAGGTTCGGAGACCCAGTACTTC.

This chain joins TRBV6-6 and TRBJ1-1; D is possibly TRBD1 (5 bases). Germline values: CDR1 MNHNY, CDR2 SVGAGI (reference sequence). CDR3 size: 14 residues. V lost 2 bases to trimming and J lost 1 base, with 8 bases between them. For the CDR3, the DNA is TGTGCCAGCAGTTACAAGGGGTCGAACACTGAAGCTTTCTTT. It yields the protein CASSYKGSNTEAFF.

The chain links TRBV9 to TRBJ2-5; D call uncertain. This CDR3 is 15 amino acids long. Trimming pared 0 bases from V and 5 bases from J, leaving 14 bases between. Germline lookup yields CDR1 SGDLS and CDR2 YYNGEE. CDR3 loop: CASSVGVGREETQYF. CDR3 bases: TGTGCCAGCAGCGTAGGGGTAGGGCGAGAGGAGACCCAGTACTTC.

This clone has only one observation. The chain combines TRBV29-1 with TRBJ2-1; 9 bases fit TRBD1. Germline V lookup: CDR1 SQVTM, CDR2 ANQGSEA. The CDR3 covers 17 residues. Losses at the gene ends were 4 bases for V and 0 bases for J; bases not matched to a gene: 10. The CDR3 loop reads CSVGEGQGLGSYNEQFF. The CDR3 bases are TGCAGCGTTGGGGAAGGACAGGGGTTGGGCTCCTACAATGAGCAGTTCTTC.

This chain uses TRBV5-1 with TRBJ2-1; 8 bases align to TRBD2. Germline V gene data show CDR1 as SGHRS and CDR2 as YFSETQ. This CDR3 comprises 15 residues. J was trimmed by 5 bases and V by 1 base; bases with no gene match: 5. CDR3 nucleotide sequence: TGCGCCAGCAGCTTGTACGGGAGGGCCGACAATGAGCAGTTCTTC. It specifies CASSLYGRADNEQFF.

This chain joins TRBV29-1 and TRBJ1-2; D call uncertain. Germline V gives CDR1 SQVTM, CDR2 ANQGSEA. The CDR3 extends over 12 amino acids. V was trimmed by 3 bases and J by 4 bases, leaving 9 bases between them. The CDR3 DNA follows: TGCAGCGTTGAGGGTAACGGCTATGGCTACACCTTC. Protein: CSVEGNGYGYTF.

This CDR3 reads CASSLDPDSNQPQHF. The CDR3 region has the DNA TGTGCCAGCAGCTTGGATCCAGATAGCAATCAGCCCCAGCATTTT. This chain uses TRBV5-4 with TRBJ1-5; D unclear. V lost 0 bases and J lost 0, with 7 bases in between. The germline V gene encodes CDR1 SGHNT and CDR2 YYREEE (reference sequence). The CDR3 sequence is 15 residues long.

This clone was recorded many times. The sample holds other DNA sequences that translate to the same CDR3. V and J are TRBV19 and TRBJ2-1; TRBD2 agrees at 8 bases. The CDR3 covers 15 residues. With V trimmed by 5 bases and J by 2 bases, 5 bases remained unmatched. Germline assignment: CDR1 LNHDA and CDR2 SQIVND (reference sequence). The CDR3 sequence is CASSLAGLAYNEQFF. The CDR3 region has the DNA TGTGCCAGTAGTCTCGCGGGACTAGCCTACAATGAGCAGTTCTTC.

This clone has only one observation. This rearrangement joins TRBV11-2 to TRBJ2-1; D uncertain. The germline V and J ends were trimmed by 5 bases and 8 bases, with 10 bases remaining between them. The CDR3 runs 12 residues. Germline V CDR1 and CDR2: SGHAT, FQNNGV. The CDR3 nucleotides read TGTGCCAGCAGCCGAGACCACGATGAGCAGTTCTTC. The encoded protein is CASSRDHDEQFF.

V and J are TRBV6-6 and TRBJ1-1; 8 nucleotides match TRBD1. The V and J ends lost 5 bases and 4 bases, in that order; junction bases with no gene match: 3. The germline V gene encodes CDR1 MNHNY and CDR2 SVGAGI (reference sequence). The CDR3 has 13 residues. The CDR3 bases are TGTGCCAGCAGTCCTACAGGGGGCACTGAAGCTTTCTTT. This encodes CASSPTGGTEAFF.

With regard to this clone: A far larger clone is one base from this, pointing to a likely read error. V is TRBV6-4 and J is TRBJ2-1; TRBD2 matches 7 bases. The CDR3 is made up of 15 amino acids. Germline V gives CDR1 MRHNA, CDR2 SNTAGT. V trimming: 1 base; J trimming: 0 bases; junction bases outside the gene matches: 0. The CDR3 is CASSDLAGSYNEQFF. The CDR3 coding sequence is TGTGCCAGCAGTGACTTAGCGGGCTCCTACAATGAGCAGTTCTTC.

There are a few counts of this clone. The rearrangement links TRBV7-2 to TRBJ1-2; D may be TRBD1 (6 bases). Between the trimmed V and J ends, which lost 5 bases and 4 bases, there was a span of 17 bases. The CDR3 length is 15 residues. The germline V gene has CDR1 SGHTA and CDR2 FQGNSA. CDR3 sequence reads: CASSTRFTGFYGYTF. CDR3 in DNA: TGTGCCAGCAGCACCCGATTTACAGGGTTCTATGGCTACACCTTC.

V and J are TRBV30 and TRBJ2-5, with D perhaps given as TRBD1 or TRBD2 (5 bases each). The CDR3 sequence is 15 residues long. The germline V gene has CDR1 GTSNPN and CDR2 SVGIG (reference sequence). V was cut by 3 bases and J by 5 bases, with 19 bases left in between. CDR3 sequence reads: CAWSPGTSGEETQYF. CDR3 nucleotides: TGTGCCTGGAGCCCAGGGACCTCTGGGGAGGAGACCCAGTACTTC.

CDR3 in amino acids: CASILPGQGAAGYTF. The CDR3 DNA is TGTGCCAGCATTTTGCCGGGACAGGGGGCCGCGGGCTACACCTTC. The genes are TRBV2 and TRBJ1-2; 12 nucleotides match TRBD1. CDR1 SNHLY and CDR2 FYNNEI come from the germline V gene. V trimming: 7 bases; J trimming: 8 bases; junction bases outside the gene matches: 11. CDR3 size: 15 residues.

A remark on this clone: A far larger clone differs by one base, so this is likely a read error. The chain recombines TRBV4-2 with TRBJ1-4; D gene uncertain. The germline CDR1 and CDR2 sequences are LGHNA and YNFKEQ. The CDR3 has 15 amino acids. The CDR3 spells CAGSQVAGVGEKLFF. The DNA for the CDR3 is TGTGCCGGCAGCCAAGTGGCTGGGGTGGGTGAAAAACTGTTTTTT.

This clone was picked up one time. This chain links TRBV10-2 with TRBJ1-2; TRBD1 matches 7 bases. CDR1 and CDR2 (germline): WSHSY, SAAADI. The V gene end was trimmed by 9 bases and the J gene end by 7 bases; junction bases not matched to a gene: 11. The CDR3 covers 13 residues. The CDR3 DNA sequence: TGCGCCAGTAGGGACAGTTTCCCCGGTGGCTACACCTTC. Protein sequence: CASRDSFPGGYTF.

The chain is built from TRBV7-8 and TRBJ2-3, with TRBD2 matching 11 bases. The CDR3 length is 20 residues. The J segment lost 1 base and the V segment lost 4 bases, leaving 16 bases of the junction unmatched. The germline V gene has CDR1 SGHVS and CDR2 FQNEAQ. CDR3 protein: CASSSPWASGRRIRTDTQYF. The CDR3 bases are TGTGCCAGCAGCTCACCATGGGCTAGCGGGAGGAGAATACGCACAGATACGCAGTATTTT. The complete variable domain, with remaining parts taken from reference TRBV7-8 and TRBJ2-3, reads GAGVSQSPRYKVAKRGQDVALRCDPISGHVSLFWYQQALGQGPEFLTYFQNEAQLDKSGLPSDRFFAERPEGSVSTLKIQRTQQEDSAVYLCASSSPWASGRRIRTDTQYFGPGTRLTVL.

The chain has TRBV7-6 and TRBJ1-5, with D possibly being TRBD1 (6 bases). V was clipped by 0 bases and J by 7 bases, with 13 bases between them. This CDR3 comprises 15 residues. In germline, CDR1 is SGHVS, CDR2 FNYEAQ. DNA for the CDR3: TGTGCCAGCAGCTTAGCGGTAGGGGGGGACCAGCCCCAGCATTTT. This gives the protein CASSLAVGGDQPQHF.

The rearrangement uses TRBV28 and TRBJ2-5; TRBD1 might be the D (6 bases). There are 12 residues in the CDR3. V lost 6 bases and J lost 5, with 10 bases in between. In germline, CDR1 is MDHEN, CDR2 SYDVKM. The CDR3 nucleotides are TGTGCCAGCAGCAGGGGAGAGGAGACCCAGTACTTC. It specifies CASSRGEETQYF.

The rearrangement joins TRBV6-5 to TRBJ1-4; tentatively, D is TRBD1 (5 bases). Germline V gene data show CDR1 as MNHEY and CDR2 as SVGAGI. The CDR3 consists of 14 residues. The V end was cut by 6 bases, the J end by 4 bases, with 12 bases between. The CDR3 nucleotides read TGTGCCAGCAGCCCGACAGTTTATAATGAAAAACTGTTTTTT. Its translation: CASSPTVYNEKLFF.

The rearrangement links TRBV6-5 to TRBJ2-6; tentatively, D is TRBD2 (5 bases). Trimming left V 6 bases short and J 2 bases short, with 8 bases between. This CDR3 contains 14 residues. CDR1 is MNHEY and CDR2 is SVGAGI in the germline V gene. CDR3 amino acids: CASRRAAGANVLTF. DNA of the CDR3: TGTGCCAGCAGGAGGGCCGCTGGGGCCAACGTCCTGACTTTC.

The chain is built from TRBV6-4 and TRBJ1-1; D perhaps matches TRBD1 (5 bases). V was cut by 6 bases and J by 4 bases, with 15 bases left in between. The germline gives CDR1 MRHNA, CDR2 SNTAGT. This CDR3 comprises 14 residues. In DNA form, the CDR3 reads TGTGCCAGCAGGCGTGGGGAGGGGAGCACTGAAGCTTTCTTT. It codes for CASRRGEGSTEAFF.

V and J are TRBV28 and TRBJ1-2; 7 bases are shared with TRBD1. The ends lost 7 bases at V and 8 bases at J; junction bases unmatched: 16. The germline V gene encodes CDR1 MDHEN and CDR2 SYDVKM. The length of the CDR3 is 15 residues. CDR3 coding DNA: TGTGCCAGCACTATTGGCGGCAGGGGGGAATGGGGCTACACCTTC. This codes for CASTIGGRGEWGYTF.